This T cell receptor beta chain emerged from a study of cytomegalovirus exposure and HLA in healthy donors. Study at large: Later analysis reported that the approximately 120 validation repertoires shared the platform of the approximately 690 first-cohort repertoires.

A word on this clone: Its target is unknown.

This CDR3 is 16 amino acids long. Germline V gene data show CDR1 as WSHSY and CDR2 as SAAADI. Trimming at V came to 3 bases and at J to 2 bases, leaving 7 bases not matched to a gene. The validation cohort, a group of over a hundred subjects, included the donors and was separate from the roughly 600-subject first cohort. Study-wide results and caveats: A later analysis found first-cohort TCR clusters tended to co-occur in the roughly 120 validation repertoires. Cytomegalovirus association was listed for about 170 TCR beta chains.

Data came from immunoSEQ multiplex PCR; TCRdb stores just in-frame clones and leaves some out. The data contain tens of thousands of clones, 95% to 97% of them seen just once; the ten biggest clones take up around 2.2%. The chain uses TRBV10-2 and TRBJ1-1; 9 bases line up with TRBD1. This TCR derives from a young man in good health and CMV-seronegative. The source material was PBMCs. The CDR3 nucleotides read TGCGCCAGCAGTGACTATCAGGGACAGGGAAACACTGAAGCTTTCTTT. Translating it yields CASSDYQGQGNTEAFF.